The next 5 T cell receptor beta chains were all read from a single sample in a study of blood T cell repertoires in COVID-19 (dated by TCRdb to about 2020). Library creation used the immunoSEQ multiplex PCR assay. Here the immuneACCESS table is served through TCRdb, limited to in-frame sequences with V and J called. Missing clones are a known gap in these copies; in checked studies unresolved V genes cover under half, and the rest lacks a known reason. The sample table records approximately 300,000 clones; 90% of these occur just once. Roughly 7% of the sample is taken by the ten largest. Sequencing was carried out using peripheral blood. The origin of the receptors is a woman aged 25 to 39 with COVID-19, enrolled during active disease.

V usage is TRBV28 and J usage is TRBJ1-5, with 7 nucleotides matching TRBD1. CDR3 length: 17 amino acids. With V trimmed by 5 bases and J by 1 base, 11 bases remained unmatched. Germline V gene lookup returns CDR1 MDHEN and CDR2 SYDVKM. CDR3 in amino acids: CASSPTQGLRSNQPQHF. For the CDR3, the DNA is TGTGCCAGCAGTCCAACACAGGGGTTAAGGAGCAATCAGCCCCAGCATTTT.

The chain couples TRBV7-9 to TRBJ2-3, with D perhaps matching TRBD2 (6 bases). Trimming shortened V by 5 bases and J by 3 bases, and 18 bases separated the two germline ends. Germline CDR1 reads SEHNR; CDR2 reads FQNEAQ (reference sequence). The CDR3 extends over 16 amino acids. The CDR3 sequence is CASSLGPGLGTDTQYF. CDR3 DNA sequence: TGTGCCAGCAGCCTGGGGCCGGGACTCGGAACAGATACGCAGTATTTT.

The chain is built from TRBV13 and TRBJ2-7, with 8 nucleotides matching TRBD1. The CDR3 runs 14 residues. J was trimmed by 3 bases and V by 5 bases; bases with no gene match: 6. Germline assignment: CDR1 PRHDT and CDR2 FYEKMQ (reference sequence). The CDR3 region has the DNA TGTGCCAGCAGCCCCGGACAGGGACGCTACGAGCAGTACTTC. Its protein is CASSPGQGRYEQYF.

The chain employs TRBV10-3 and TRBJ2-5, with D perhaps TRBD2 (6 bases). Germline V lookup: CDR1 ENHRY, CDR2 SYGVKD. Trimming took off 2 bases at V and 5 bases at J, with 18 bases between the two ends. CDR3 length equals 16 residues. The CDR3 DNA sequence: TGTGCCATCAGTGAGGGAGGAGGGGCTCGGTGGGAGACCCAGTACTTC. It specifies CAISEGGGARWETQYF.

This clone was counted a single time. The chain has TRBV6-5 and TRBJ2-2, with D perhaps matching TRBD2 (5 bases). Trimming pared 6 bases from V and 7 bases from J, leaving 12 bases between. CDR1 and CDR2 from the germline V gene are MNHEY and SVGAGI. This CDR3 has 13 residues. CDR3 coding DNA: TGTGCCAGCAGAAGGAGGAAGGGCGGGGAGCTGTTTTTT. Translated: CASRRRKGGELFF.